This T cell receptor beta chain came from a study of blood T cell repertoires in COVID-19. TCRdb's copy holds only in-frame clones and misses some; the assay was immunoSEQ multiplex PCR. Among 95,000 to 150,000 clones, 81% were seen once, and the ten largest hold about 18%. The CDR3 spans 13 residues. The germline gives CDR1 MNHEY, CDR2 SVGEGT. The ends were cut back, 5 bases at V and 5 bases at J, with 10 bases in the middle. The sequenced material came from peripheral blood. The receptor's source is a man aged 25 to 45 with COVID-19, enrolled during active disease. V usage is TRBV6-2 or TRBV6-3 and J usage is TRBJ1-5; D is unresolved. The CDR3 reads CASSRLAYQPQHF. As DNA, the CDR3 is TGTGCCAGCAGTCGACTCGCATATCAGCCCCAGCATTTT.